This is a list of T cell receptor beta chains from one sample in a study of response to subunit inactivated influenza vaccine. TCRdb re-called the RT-PCR reads with MiXCR, one entry per CDR3 protein. The sample includes about half a million distinct CDR3 sequences, 10% to 11% of them seen just once. The source was PBMCs from blood, collected more than 35 days after vaccination. These receptors all stem from a man between 45 and 60 years old who received an inactivated influenza vaccine. Each CDR3 is given with its conserved first and last residue. Each record gives: CDR3 DNA, CDR3 protein, J gene, D gene, clone size, V gene. D genes are given only for firm matches. Some rows mark clone size as missing; the rest say once, few, many or name a class of expanded clone.

cdr3_nt: TGCAGTGCCCTCACCCCGACGGGCGCTACAGATACGCAGTATTTT
cdr3_aa: CSALTPTGATDTQYF
j_call: TRBJ2-3
d_call: -
clone_size: few
v_call: TRBV20-1

cdr3_nt: TGTGCCAGCAGCGTAGGGGAGACTCCCCAGGCAAAACTGTTTTTT
cdr3_aa: CASSVGETPQAKLFF
j_call: TRBJ1-4
d_call: -
clone_size: few
v_call: TRBV9

cdr3_nt: TGCAGTGCCTCGGGACAGGCTGCCCCCGATACGCAGTATTTT
cdr3_aa: CSASGQAAPDTQYF
j_call: TRBJ2-3
d_call: TRBD1
clone_size: few
v_call: TRBV20-1

cdr3_nt: TGTGCCATCAGTTCTACTTCCGGGGGACATCAGACCGGGGAGCTGTTTTTT
cdr3_aa: CAISSTSGGHQTGELFF
j_call: TRBJ2-2
d_call: -
clone_size: few
v_call: TRBV10-3

cdr3_nt: TGCAGCGTTGAGTACGGGACAACTGGAAACACCATATATTTT
cdr3_aa: CSVEYGTTGNTIYF
j_call: TRBJ1-3
d_call: -
clone_size: few
v_call: TRBV29-1

cdr3_nt: TGCGCCAGCAGCTTGGAGGTATCCGGCGGCTACACCTTC
cdr3_aa: CASSLEVSGGYTF
j_call: TRBJ1-2
d_call: -
clone_size: many
v_call: TRBV5-1

cdr3_nt: TGTGCCATCGGGACTAGCGGCTCCTACGAGCAGTACTTC
cdr3_aa: CAIGTSGSYEQYF
j_call: TRBJ2-7
d_call: TRBD2
clone_size: -
v_call: TRBV10-3

cdr3_nt: TGTGCCAGCAGCCAAGGGGACAGGGACAATGAGCAGTTCTTC
cdr3_aa: CASSQGDRDNEQFF
j_call: TRBJ2-1
d_call: TRBD1
clone_size: -
v_call: TRBV4-2

cdr3_nt: TGCGCCAGCAGCTCCCGGCCAGGGGGTAGGGATGAGCAGTTCTTC
cdr3_aa: CASSSRPGGRDEQFF
j_call: TRBJ2-1
d_call: TRBD1
clone_size: -
v_call: TRBV5-1

cdr3_nt: TGCAGTGCCTCTTCAGGGAGCTCTGGAAACACCATATATTTT
cdr3_aa: CSASSGSSGNTIYF
j_call: TRBJ1-3
d_call: -
clone_size: -
v_call: TRBV20-1

cdr3_nt: TGTGCCAGCAGTTTTGGCGGATACAATGAGCAGTTCTTC
cdr3_aa: CASSFGGYNEQFF
j_call: TRBJ2-1
d_call: -
clone_size: many
v_call: TRBV12-3/TRBV12-4

cdr3_nt: TGTGCCAGCAGCCCCCAGGACTCCTACGAGCAGTACTTC
cdr3_aa: CASSPQDSYEQYF
j_call: TRBJ2-7
d_call: -
clone_size: few
v_call: TRBV5-4

cdr3_nt: TGTGCCAGCAGTTTGACAGGGATGTACACAGATACGCAGTATTTT
cdr3_aa: CASSLTGMYTDTQYF
j_call: TRBJ2-3
d_call: TRBD1
clone_size: -
v_call: TRBV7-2

cdr3_nt: TGTGCCAGCAGCGAAACCGGGACAGGGGTCCGCGAGCAGTACTTC
cdr3_aa: CASSETGTGVREQYF
j_call: TRBJ2-7
d_call: TRBD1
clone_size: few
v_call: TRBV25-1

cdr3_nt: TGCGCCAGCAGCTTGGAAAGCGGGTTCTACAATGAGCAGTTCTTC
cdr3_aa: CASSLESGFYNEQFF
j_call: TRBJ2-1
d_call: -
clone_size: many
v_call: TRBV5-1

cdr3_nt: TGTGCCAGCAGTCGGACTAGCGGGTGGCCAGATACGCAGTATTTT
cdr3_aa: CASSRTSGWPDTQYF
j_call: TRBJ2-3
d_call: TRBD2
clone_size: -
v_call: TRBV3-1

cdr3_nt: TGTGCCAGCAGTCGACCCCAAGCGGGGGGGCAGGAGACCCAGTACTTC
cdr3_aa: CASSRPQAGGQETQYF
j_call: TRBJ2-5
d_call: TRBD2
clone_size: -
v_call: TRBV12-3/TRBV12-4

cdr3_nt: TGTGCCAGCAGCTCCTCGGGGTTAAGTACCTGGCAGTACTTC
cdr3_aa: CASSSSGLSTWQYF
j_call: TRBJ2-7
d_call: -
clone_size: -
v_call: TRBV7-9

cdr3_nt: TGTGCCAGCCAGGGGGGAATATCAGATACGCAGTATTTT
cdr3_aa: CASQGGISDTQYF
j_call: TRBJ2-3
d_call: -
clone_size: -
v_call: TRBV28

cdr3_nt: TGCGCCAGCAGCCAAGACCCCGGGACAAACTCCTACGAGCAGTACTTC
cdr3_aa: CASSQDPGTNSYEQYF
j_call: TRBJ2-7
d_call: -
clone_size: many
v_call: TRBV4-1

cdr3_nt: TGTGCCAGCAGGGCCGGTGGGAGGGCAGGTGAGCAGTTCTTC
cdr3_aa: CASRAGGRAGEQFF
j_call: TRBJ2-1
d_call: TRBD2
clone_size: few
v_call: TRBV28

cdr3_nt: TGTGCCAGCAGCAGATACACAGGGTTAGGAGAGACCCAGTACTTC
cdr3_aa: CASSRYTGLGETQYF
j_call: TRBJ2-5
d_call: -
clone_size: -
v_call: TRBV6-2/TRBV6-3

cdr3_nt: TGTGCCAGCAGCTTGGATGTTTGGCCAGGGAATCAGCCCCAGCATTTT
cdr3_aa: CASSLDVWPGNQPQHF
j_call: TRBJ1-5
d_call: -
clone_size: many
v_call: TRBV5-5

cdr3_nt: TGTGCCATCGGACGGCTAAAGGAGACCCAGTACTTC
cdr3_aa: CAIGRLKETQYF
j_call: TRBJ2-5
d_call: -
clone_size: -
v_call: TRBV10-3

cdr3_nt: TGTGCCAGCAGCGTAGAAGGGGCAACGGCCTATGGCTACACCTTC
cdr3_aa: CASSVEGATAYGYTF
j_call: TRBJ1-2
d_call: -
clone_size: many
v_call: TRBV9

cdr3_nt: TGTGCCAGCAGCCCTAGTTCAGGTTACGAGCAGTACTTC
cdr3_aa: CASSPSSGYEQYF
j_call: TRBJ2-7
d_call: -
clone_size: -
v_call: TRBV7-2

cdr3_nt: TGTGCCAGCAGTTTAGCGGGAAGGCGTTATGAGCAGTTCTTC
cdr3_aa: CASSLAGRRYEQFF
j_call: TRBJ2-1
d_call: -
clone_size: many
v_call: TRBV12-3/TRBV12-4

cdr3_nt: TGTGCCACCAGCAGAGATAGGACTCAGAAGGATTATAATGAAAAACTGTTTTTT
cdr3_aa: CATSRDRTQKDYNEKLFF
j_call: TRBJ1-4
d_call: -
clone_size: -
v_call: TRBV15

cdr3_nt: TGCAGTGCCCCGGCGGCTAGCGGGAGTCATAATGAGCAGTTCTTC
cdr3_aa: CSAPAASGSHNEQFF
j_call: TRBJ2-1
d_call: TRBD2
clone_size: few
v_call: TRBV20-1

cdr3_nt: TGTGCCAGCAGCTTGCAGGCCTCGTCCTACGAGCAGTACTTC
cdr3_aa: CASSLQASSYEQYF
j_call: TRBJ2-7
d_call: -
clone_size: few
v_call: TRBV5-5

cdr3_nt: TGTGCCAGCAGTTTATTCAGGGGACACGAGCAGTACTTC
cdr3_aa: CASSLFRGHEQYF
j_call: TRBJ2-7
d_call: -
clone_size: -
v_call: TRBV12-3/TRBV12-4

cdr3_nt: TGCAGTGCTAGAATCGTGGATAATACTAACTATGGCTACACCTTC
cdr3_aa: CSARIVDNTNYGYTF
j_call: TRBJ1-2
d_call: -
clone_size: -
v_call: TRBV20-1

cdr3_nt: TGCAGTGCCACCGGGACAATCTACAATGAGCAGTTCTTC
cdr3_aa: CSATGTIYNEQFF
j_call: TRBJ2-1
d_call: -
clone_size: many
v_call: TRBV20-1

cdr3_nt: TGCGCCAGCACAGACAGGGGGATGTACTCAGATACGCAGTATTTT
cdr3_aa: CASTDRGMYSDTQYF
j_call: TRBJ2-3
d_call: TRBD1
clone_size: -
v_call: TRBV10-2

cdr3_nt: TGCGCCAGCAGCCAAGTGTGGGGACAGGGAGCCTACGAGCAGTACTTC
cdr3_aa: CASSQVWGQGAYEQYF
j_call: TRBJ2-7
d_call: TRBD1
clone_size: few
v_call: TRBV4-3

cdr3_nt: TGTGCCAGCAGTTACCTACAGGGAGCGGGAGTTAACATTCAGTACTTC
cdr3_aa: CASSYLQGAGVNIQYF
j_call: TRBJ2-4
d_call: TRBD2
clone_size: few
v_call: TRBV6-5

cdr3_nt: TGTGCCAGCAACAAACTAGCGGGAGACTACGAGCAGTACTTC
cdr3_aa: CASNKLAGDYEQYF
j_call: TRBJ2-7
d_call: TRBD2
clone_size: once
v_call: TRBV7-2

cdr3_nt: TGTGCCAGCTCACCACTGAGGGGGACCGGGGAGCTGTTTTTT
cdr3_aa: CASSPLRGTGELFF
j_call: TRBJ2-2
d_call: -
clone_size: -
v_call: TRBV18

cdr3_nt: TGCAGTGCTACCTCCTACGAGCAGTACTTC
cdr3_aa: CSATSYEQYF
j_call: TRBJ2-7
d_call: -
clone_size: few
v_call: TRBV20-1

cdr3_nt: TGCGCCAGCAGCTTGGGACTAGCGGGGGGAAGTGAAGAGCAGTACTTC
cdr3_aa: CASSLGLAGGSEEQYF
j_call: TRBJ2-7
d_call: TRBD2
clone_size: -
v_call: TRBV5-1

cdr3_nt: TGTGCCAGCAGAGTACTAGCGGGAGGAGGAGAGCCTTCAGATACGCAGTATTTT
cdr3_aa: CASRVLAGGGEPSDTQYF
j_call: TRBJ2-3
d_call: TRBD2
clone_size: -
v_call: TRBV27

cdr3_nt: TGTGCCAGCAGTCGGACTAGCGGGAGTATTAAGGTGCAGTACTTC
cdr3_aa: CASSRTSGSIKVQYF
j_call: TRBJ2-7
d_call: TRBD2
clone_size: -
v_call: TRBV6-1

cdr3_nt: TGTGCCAGCAGCTTTTCGGGGGTTAACACCGGGGAGCTGTTTTTT
cdr3_aa: CASSFSGVNTGELFF
j_call: TRBJ2-2
d_call: -
clone_size: -
v_call: TRBV7-9